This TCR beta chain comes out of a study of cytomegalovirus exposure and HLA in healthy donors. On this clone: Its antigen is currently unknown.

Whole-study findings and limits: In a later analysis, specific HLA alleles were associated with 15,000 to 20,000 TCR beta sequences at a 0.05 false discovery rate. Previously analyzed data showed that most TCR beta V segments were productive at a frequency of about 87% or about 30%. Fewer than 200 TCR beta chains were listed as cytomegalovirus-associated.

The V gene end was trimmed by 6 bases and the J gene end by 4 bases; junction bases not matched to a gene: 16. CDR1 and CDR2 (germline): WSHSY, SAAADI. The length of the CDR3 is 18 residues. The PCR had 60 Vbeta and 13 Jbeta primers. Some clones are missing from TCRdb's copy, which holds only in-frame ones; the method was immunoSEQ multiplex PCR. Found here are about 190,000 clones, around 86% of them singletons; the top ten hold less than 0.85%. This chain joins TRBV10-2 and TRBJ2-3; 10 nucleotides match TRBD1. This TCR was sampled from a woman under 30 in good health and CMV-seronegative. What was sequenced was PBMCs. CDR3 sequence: CASSTGTGEVGHSDTQYF. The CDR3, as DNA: TGCGCCAGCAGCACCGGGACAGGGGAGGTCGGCCATTCAGATACGCAGTATTTT.